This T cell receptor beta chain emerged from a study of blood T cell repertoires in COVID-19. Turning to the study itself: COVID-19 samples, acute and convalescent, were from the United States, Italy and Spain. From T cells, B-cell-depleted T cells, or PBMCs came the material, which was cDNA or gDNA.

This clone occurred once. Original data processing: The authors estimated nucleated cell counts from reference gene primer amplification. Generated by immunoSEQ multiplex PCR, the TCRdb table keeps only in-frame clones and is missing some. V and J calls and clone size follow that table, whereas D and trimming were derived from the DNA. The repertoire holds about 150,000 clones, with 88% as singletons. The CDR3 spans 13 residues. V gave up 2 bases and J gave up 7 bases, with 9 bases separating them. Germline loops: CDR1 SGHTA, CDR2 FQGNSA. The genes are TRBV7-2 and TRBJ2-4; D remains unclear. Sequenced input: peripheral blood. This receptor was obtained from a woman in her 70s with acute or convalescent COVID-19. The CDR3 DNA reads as TGTGCCAGCAGCTTATCCGCGCCTAACATTCAGTACTTC. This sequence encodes CASSLSAPNIQYF. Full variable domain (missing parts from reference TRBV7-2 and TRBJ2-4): GAGVSQSPSNKVTEKGKDVELRCDPISGHTALYWYRQSLGQGLEFLIYFQGNSAPDKSGLPSDRFSAERTGGSVSTLTIQRTQQEDSAVYLCASSLSAPNIQYFGAGTRLSVL.